Below are 30 T cell receptor beta chains sequenced from a single sample in a study of shared clonotypes between healthy human individuals. TCRdb's copy holds only in-frame clones and misses some; the assay was immunoSEQ multiplex PCR. This sample has 850,000 to 1,200,000 clones; 65% to 80% occur once, and the top ten carry approximately 1.3%. Sequenced sample: memory CD4+ T cells sorted from blood. Subset denoted: CD45RA-negative fraction. The receptors here all came from a man aged 18 to 30 in good health.

The J gene is TRBJ2-1, the V gene TRBV11-3; TRBD2 aligns across 7 bases. Germline V gene data show CDR1 as SGHNT and CDR2 as YENEEA. V was clipped by 1 base and J by 9 bases; unmatched bases: 9. This CDR3 contains 15 residues. CDR3 residues: CASSLGLARSPEQFF. In DNA, the CDR3 is TGTGCCAGCAGCTTAGGACTAGCCAGGTCCCCTGAGCAGTTCTTC.

V usage is TRBV30 and J usage is TRBJ1-3, with a tentative D call TRBD1 (5 bases). The V gene lost 0 bases and the J gene lost 1 base, with 7 bases spanning the gap. CDR1 is GTSNPN, CDR2 SVGIG, per germline (reference sequence). There are 14 residues in the CDR3. The CDR3 spells CAWSVGASGNTIYF. The CDR3 nucleotides read TGTGCCTGGAGTGTAGGGGCGTCTGGAAACACCATATATTTT.

This chain connects TRBV6-1 to TRBJ1-5; D may be TRBD1 (6 bases). V lost 1 base to trimming and J lost 7 bases, with 14 bases between them. This CDR3 has 15 residues. Germline V gives CDR1 MNHNS, CDR2 SASEGT. The CDR3 DNA sequence: TGTGCCAGCAGTGAAGGCCCACAGGGCTTCCAGCCCCAGCATTTT. Protein: CASSEGPQGFQPQHF.

On this clone: Within the sample, other DNA sequences also encode this same CDR3. This sequence joins TRBV11-2 and TRBJ1-2; tentative D call: TRBD1 (5 bases). CDR3 length: 14 residues. From germline, CDR1 is SGHAT and CDR2 FQNNGV. V lost 1 base, J lost 4 bases, and 10 bases lay in between. The DNA for the CDR3 is TGTGCCAGCAGCTTAGCCCAGGGAGGCTATGGCTACACCTTC. Its translation is CASSLAQGGYGYTF.

J is TRBJ2-1 and V is TRBV6-4, with D possibly TRBD1 on 5 matching bases. Germline CDR1 reads MRHNA; CDR2 reads SNTAGT. The ends were cut back, 3 bases at V and 4 bases at J, with 16 bases in the middle. The CDR3 runs to 16 residues. The chain's CDR3 is CASSDYRYLTYNEQFF. The CDR3 DNA reads as TGTGCCAGCAGTGATTACAGGTACCTCACTTACAATGAGCAGTTCTTC.

The chain employs TRBV30 and TRBJ1-6, with D perhaps matching TRBD1 (5 bases). There are 13 residues in the CDR3. V lost 5 bases and J 7 bases, leaving 12 bases between the germline ends. CDR1 is GTSNPN and CDR2 is SVGIG in the germline V gene (reference sequence). CDR3 in amino acids: CAWSGAGNSPLHF. The CDR3 DNA sequence: TGTGCCTGGTCCGGGGCGGGCAATTCACCCCTCCACTTT.

The chain is built from TRBV2 and TRBJ1-6; D is possibly TRBD1 (5 bases). Per the germline V gene, CDR1 is SNHLY and CDR2 is FYNNEI. Trimming pared 4 bases from V and 7 bases from J, leaving 14 bases between. The CDR3 length is 15 residues. Here the CDR3 DNA reads TGTGCCAGCAGTGGGGGCAGGCGAGGGAATTCACCCCTCCACTTT. Amino acids: CASSGGRRGNSPLHF. Looking up the rest from reference TRBV2 and TRBJ1-6 gives the full variable domain: EPEVTQTPSHQVTQMGQEVILRCVPISNHLYFYWYRQILGQKVEFLVSFYNNEISEKSEIFDDQFSVERPDGSNFTLKIRSTKLEDSAMYFCASSGGRRGNSPLHFGNGTRLTVT.

A remark on this clone: At the DNA level, this CDR3 is encoded by other sequences in the same sample as well. CDR3 DNA sequence: TGTGCCAGCTCACCTGGACAGGGGGGCACAGATACGCAGTATTTT. It specifies CASSPGQGGTDTQYF. The V gene is TRBV18, the J gene TRBJ2-3, with 10 nucleotides matching TRBD1. Trimming at V came to 3 bases and at J to 1 base, leaving 1 base not matched to a gene. This CDR3 is built from 15 residues. CDR1 is KGHSH, CDR2 LQKENI, per germline.

The J gene is TRBJ1-4, the V gene TRBV7-2, with a tentative D call TRBD1 (5 bases). Germline assignment: CDR1 SGHTA and CDR2 FQGNSA. Trimming removed 3 bases at V and 8 bases at J, with 7 bases between. The CDR3 extends over 12 amino acids. For the CDR3, the DNA is TGTGCCAGCAGCTTCGGGGGAGAAAAACTGTTTTTT. Protein sequence: CASSFGGEKLFF. Supplemented by reference TRBV7-2 and TRBJ1-4, the full variable domain reads GAGVSQSPSNKVTEKGKDVELRCDPISGHTALYWYRQSLGQGLEFLIYFQGNSAPDKSGLPSDRFSAERTGGSVSTLTIQRTQQEDSAVYLCASSFGGEKLFFGSGTQLSVL.

In DNA form, the CDR3 reads TGTGCCAGCACCCCCGAGGGGGCGGCTAACTATGGCTACACCTTC. It codes for CASTPEGAANYGYTF. The chain combines TRBV28 with TRBJ1-2; TRBD1 matches 7 bases. The J segment lost 0 bases and the V segment lost 7 bases, leaving 8 bases of the junction unmatched. CDR1 is MDHEN, CDR2 SYDVKM, per germline. The CDR3 consists of 15 residues.

Regarding this clone: It is unclear where the CDR3 begins or ends on the DNA, so no DNA is shown, and the CDR3 is as TCRdb lists it. The genes are TRBV6-6 and TRBJ2-7; the table calls TRBD1, which could not be checked here. From its first to its last residue, the CDR3 has 16 amino acids. Germline CDR1 is MNHNY and CDR2 is SVGAGI (reference sequence). CDR3 amino acids: CASSTSRDRASYEQYF.

A remark on this clone: A much larger clone differs by one base, so this may be a read error. V and J are TRBV5-6 and TRBJ2-3, with 11 bases matching TRBD2. This CDR3 has 16 amino acids. The trim removed 0 bases at V and 0 bases at J, leaving 0 bases unmatched. Per germline, CDR1 SGHDT and CDR2 YYEEEE. The CDR3: CASSLGLAGSTDTQYF. CDR3 coding DNA: TGTGCCAGCAGCTTGGGACTAGCGGGGAGCACAGATACGCAGTATTTT.

The chain's CDR3 is CSVAGNVYEQYF. CDR3 nucleotides: TGCAGCGTTGCCGGGAACGTTTACGAGCAGTACTTC. The V gene is TRBV29-1, the J gene TRBJ2-7; D possibly corresponds to TRBD2 (5 bases). The CDR3 is 12 amino acids. The germline gives CDR1 SQVTM, CDR2 ANQGSEA. Between the trimmed V and J ends, which lost 4 bases and 4 bases, there was a span of 11 bases.

This clone was counted between two and nine times. CDR3 sequence reads: CASSLAPGGGRETQYF. The CDR3 region has the DNA TGTGCCAGCAGCTTAGCCCCAGGAGGGGGGCGCGAGACCCAGTACTTC. The chain uses TRBV7-2 and TRBJ2-5; D possibly uses TRBD1 or TRBD2 (6 bases each). The germline V gene encodes CDR1 SGHTA and CDR2 FQGNSA. Trimming took off 0 bases at V and 5 bases at J, with 16 bases between the two ends. This CDR3 has 16 residues.

The J gene is TRBJ1-4, the V gene TRBV10-1; D is uncertain. V lost 0 bases to trimming and J lost 5 bases, with 1 base between them. The CDR3 is 12 residues long. Germline CDR1 is WNHNN and CDR2 is SYGVQD (reference sequence). The CDR3 loop is CASSESNEKLFF. In nucleotides, the CDR3 is TGCGCCAGCAGTGAGTCGAATGAAAAACTGTTTTTT.

This clone was recorded many times. J is TRBJ1-4 and V is TRBV30; D unresolved. Germline CDR1 and CDR2: GTSNPN and SVGIG (reference sequence). CDR3 length equals 14 residues. The ends were cut back, 3 bases at V and 8 bases at J, with 16 bases in the middle. CDR3 nucleotide sequence: TGTGCCTGGAGGTCCGGTGTGATAGAAGAAAAACTGTTTTTT. This codes for CAWRSGVIEEKLFF. The full variable domain, rest sourced from reference TRBV30 and TRBJ1-4, is SQTIHQWPATLVQPVGSPLSLECTVEGTSNPNLYWYRQAAGRGLQLLFYSVGIGQISSEVPQNLSASRPQDRQFILSSKKLLLSDSGFYLCAWRSGVIEEKLFFGSGTQLSVL.

Turning to this clone: This likely reflects a read error, since a far larger clone is one base away. Other DNA sequences in the same sample also yield this CDR3. The chain has TRBV7-2 and TRBJ2-7, with D perhaps matching TRBD2 (5 bases). There are 16 residues in the CDR3. Germline assignment: CDR1 SGHTA and CDR2 FQGNSA. The V end was cut by 2 bases, the J end by 0 bases, with 14 bases between. CDR3 region: CASSLHLSGTSYEQYF. The DNA for the CDR3 is TGTGCCAGCAGCTTACACCTGAGCGGAACCTCCTACGAGCAGTACTTC. The full variable domain, rest sourced from reference TRBV7-2 and TRBJ2-7, is GAGVSQSPSNKVTEKGKDVELRCDPISGHTALYWYRQSLGQGLEFLIYFQGNSAPDKSGLPSDRFSAERTGGSVSTLTIQRTQQEDSAVYLCASSLHLSGTSYEQYFGPGTRLTVT.

V usage is TRBV7-2 and J usage is TRBJ1-1, with TRBD1 matching 7 bases. The CDR3 sequence is 14 residues long. The germline V gene has CDR1 SGHTA and CDR2 FQGNSA. After removal of 3 bases from V and 8 bases from J, the junction contained 9 bases not matched to a gene. The CDR3 DNA follows: TGTGCCAGCAGCTTGGGCCCAGGGGGGTCCGAAGCTTTCTTT. The encoded protein is CASSLGPGGSEAFF.

This clone was found once. This sequence joins TRBV9 and TRBJ2-5, with D possibly TRBD2 on 5 matching bases. The CDR3 has 14 residues. Germline V gives CDR1 SGDLS, CDR2 YYNGEE. With 3 bases removed from V and 1 base from J, the gap between germline ends came to 10 bases. CDR3 DNA sequence: TGTGCCAGCAGCGCAGGACGGGGCCAAGAGACCCAGTACTTC. Its protein is CASSAGRGQETQYF.

The rearrangement joins TRBV11-2 to TRBJ2-2; 10 bases align to TRBD1. Trimming took 5 bases from V and 5 from J; bases not matched to a gene: 11. This CDR3 has 17 residues. From germline, CDR1 is SGHAT and CDR2 FQNNGV. CDR3 nucleotides: TGTGCCAGCAGCCTATCGTCCGGGACAGGGGTTACCGGGGAGCTGTTTTTT. It codes for CASSLSSGTGVTGELFF.

V usage is TRBV28 and J usage is TRBJ1-2, with D possibly TRBD1 on 6 matching bases. Germline V lookup: CDR1 MDHEN, CDR2 SYDVKM. CDR3 length equals 16 residues. The V end was cut by 6 bases, the J end by 4 bases, with 21 bases between. CDR3 protein: CASRSPYRELSYGYTF. The CDR3 DNA is TGTGCCAGCAGGTCCCCCTACAGGGAACTAAGCTATGGCTACACCTTC.

The rearrangement uses TRBV7-9 and TRBJ2-7; tentatively, D is TRBD1 (6 bases). V lost 5 bases and J 2 bases, leaving 16 bases between the germline ends. The CDR3 is 15 residues long. Looked up from germline, CDR1 is SEHNR and CDR2 is FQNEAQ (reference sequence). The CDR3 sequence: CASSPGEGEAYEQYF. The CDR3 DNA follows: TGTGCCAGCAGCCCTGGAGAGGGGGAAGCCTACGAGCAGTACTTC.

Remarks on this clone: A junction end diverges from the germline sequence, so it may reflect a read error. The chain couples TRBV30 to TRBJ2-7; 11 positions match TRBD1. CDR1 GTSNPN and CDR2 SVGIG come from the germline V gene (reference sequence). CDR3 size: 11 residues. The CDR3 is CAWSNTGTGGF. The CDR3 DNA follows: TGTGCCTGGAGCAACACCGGGACAGGGGGCTTC.

The genes are TRBV28 and TRBJ1-2; D remains ambiguous. The germline V and J ends were trimmed by 2 bases and 7 bases, with 17 bases remaining between them. Germline-derived CDR1 and CDR2 are MDHEN and SYDVKM. This CDR3 is built from 15 residues. The CDR3 loop is CASSLPSAQSSGYTF. The CDR3 DNA follows: TGTGCCAGCAGTTTACCCAGCGCCCAATCAAGTGGCTACACCTTC.

The chain links TRBV28 to TRBJ1-5; maybe TRBD1 (5 bases). This CDR3 is 15 amino acids long. Germline CDR1 MDHEN, CDR2 SYDVKM. V lost 3 bases to trimming and J lost 4 bases, with 13 bases between them. The CDR3 DNA is TGTGCCAGCAGTTTTAGGGGCCTCGGGAATCAGCCCCAGCATTTT. Amino acids: CASSFRGLGNQPQHF.

This clone was detected a few times. Compared with germline, one end of the junction differs, possibly owing to a read error. V is TRBV4-2 and J is TRBJ2-1; a weak D match, TRBD1 (6 bases). Germline V gene lookup returns CDR1 LGHNA and CDR2 YNFKEQ. The CDR3 extends over 13 amino acids. For the CDR3, the DNA is TGTGCCAGCAGCCAAGAAGGTGGGCAGGGGCCGGTCTTC. This gives the protein CASSQEGGQGPVF.

The J gene is TRBJ2-1, the V gene TRBV7-8; D is possibly TRBD2 (7 bases). V gave up 5 bases and J gave up 9 bases, with 17 bases separating them. Germline CDR1 and CDR2: SGHVS and FQNEAQ. This CDR3 contains 14 residues. Here the CDR3 reads CASSPDRGAIEQFF. The CDR3 DNA reads as TGTGCCAGCAGCCCGGATCGGGGGGCGATTGAGCAGTTCTTC. Combining the CDR3 with reference TRBV7-8 and TRBJ2-1 gives the whole variable domain GAGVSQSPRYKVAKRGQDVALRCDPISGHVSLFWYQQALGQGPEFLTYFQNEAQLDKSGLPSDRFFAERPEGSVSTLKIQRTQQEDSAVYLCASSPDRGAIEQFFGPGTRLTVL.

The J gene is TRBJ1-4, the V gene TRBV5-1; possibly TRBD1 for D (6 bases). The V gene's germline CDR1 is SGHRS and CDR2 YFSETQ. V lost 3 bases to trimming and J lost 0 bases, with 15 bases between them. The CDR3 covers 17 residues. This CDR3 reads CASSSGTFASTNEKLFF. The CDR3 DNA follows: TGCGCCAGCAGCTCGGGGACATTCGCTTCAACTAATGAAAAACTGTTTTTT. Full variable domain (outside the CDR3, taken from reference TRBV5-1 and TRBJ1-4): KAGVTQTPRYLIKTRGQQVTLSCSPISGHRSVSWYQQTPGQGLQFLFEYFSETQRNKGNFPGRFSGRQFSNSRSEMNVSTLELGDSALYLCASSSGTFASTNEKLFFGSGTQLSVL.

The V gene is TRBV20-1, the J gene TRBJ2-5; TRBD2 matches 7 bases. The CDR3 spans 11 residues. Germline V gene lookup returns CDR1 DFQATT and CDR2 SNEGSKA (reference sequence). Here the CDR3 DNA reads TGCAGGGGCGGGAGTCGAGAGACCCAGTACTTC. It is translated as CRGGSRETQYF.

The rearrangement links TRBV5-6 to TRBJ1-1, with TRBD1 identical over 7 bases. Per germline, CDR1 SGHDT and CDR2 YYEEEE. This CDR3 region has 18 residues. With V trimmed by 2 bases and J by 4 bases, 17 bases remained unmatched. CDR3: CASSFDRARLNSGTEAFF. The DNA for the CDR3 is TGTGCCAGCAGCTTCGACAGGGCGCGGCTAAATTCAGGCACTGAAGCTTTCTTT.